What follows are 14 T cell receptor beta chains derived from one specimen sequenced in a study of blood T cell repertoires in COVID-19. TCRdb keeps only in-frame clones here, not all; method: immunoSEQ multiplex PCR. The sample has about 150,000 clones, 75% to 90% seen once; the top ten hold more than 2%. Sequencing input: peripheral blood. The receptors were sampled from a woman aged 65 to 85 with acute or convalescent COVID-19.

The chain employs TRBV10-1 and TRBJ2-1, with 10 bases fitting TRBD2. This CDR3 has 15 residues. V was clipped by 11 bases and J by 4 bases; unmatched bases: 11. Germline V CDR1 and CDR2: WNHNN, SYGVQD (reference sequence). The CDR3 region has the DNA TGCGCCGCCAGCGGGGGGGCCACGGTGTACAATGAGCAGTTCTTC. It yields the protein CAASGGATVYNEQFF.

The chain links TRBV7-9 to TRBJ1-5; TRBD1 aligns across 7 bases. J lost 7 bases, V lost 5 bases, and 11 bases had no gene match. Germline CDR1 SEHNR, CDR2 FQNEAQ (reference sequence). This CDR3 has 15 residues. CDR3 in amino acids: CASSPGQTATQPQHF. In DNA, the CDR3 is TGTGCCAGCAGCCCGGGACAGACAGCGACCCAGCCCCAGCATTTT. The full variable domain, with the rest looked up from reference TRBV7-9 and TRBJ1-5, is DTGVSQNPRHKITKRGQNVTFRCDPISEHNRLYWYRQTLGQGPEFLTYFQNEAQLEKSRLLSDRFSAERPKGSFSTLEIQRTEQGDSAMYLCASSPGQTATQPQHFGDGTRLSIL.

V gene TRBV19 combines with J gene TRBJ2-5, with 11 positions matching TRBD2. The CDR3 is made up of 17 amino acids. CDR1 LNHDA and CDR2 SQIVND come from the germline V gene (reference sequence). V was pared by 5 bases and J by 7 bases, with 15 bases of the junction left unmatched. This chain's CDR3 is CASSAGGGLADRVTQYF. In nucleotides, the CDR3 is TGTGCCAGTAGTGCGGGGGGGGGACTAGCGGACCGGGTGACCCAGTACTTC.

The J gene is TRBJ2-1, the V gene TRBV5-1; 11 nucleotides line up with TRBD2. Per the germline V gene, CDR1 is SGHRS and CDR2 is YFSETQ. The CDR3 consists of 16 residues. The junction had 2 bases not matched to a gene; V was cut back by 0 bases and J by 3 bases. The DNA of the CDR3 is TGCGCCAGCAGCTTGGATCTAGCGGGGGGCTACAATGAGCAGTTCTTC. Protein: CASSLDLAGGYNEQFF.

This CDR3 is CASSPAAGTQYF. The CDR3, as DNA: TGTGCCAGCAGCCCCGCGGCTGGGACCCAGTACTTC. The chain carries TRBV7-8 and TRBJ2-5; D is uncertain. Trimming stripped 5 bases from V and 7 bases from J, with 11 bases between. Germline CDR1 reads SGHVS; CDR2 reads FQNEAQ. There are 12 residues in the CDR3.

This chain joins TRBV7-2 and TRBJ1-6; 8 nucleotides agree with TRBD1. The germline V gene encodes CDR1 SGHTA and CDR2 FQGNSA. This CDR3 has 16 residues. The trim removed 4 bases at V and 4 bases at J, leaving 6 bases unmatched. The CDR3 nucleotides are TGTGCCAGCAGCTCTGACAGGGGCACATATAATTCACCCCTCCACTTT. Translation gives CASSSDRGTYNSPLHF.

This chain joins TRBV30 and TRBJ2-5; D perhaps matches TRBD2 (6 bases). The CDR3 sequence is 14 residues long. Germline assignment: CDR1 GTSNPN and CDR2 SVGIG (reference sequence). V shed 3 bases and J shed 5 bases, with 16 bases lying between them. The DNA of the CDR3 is TGTGCCTGGAGGCGCCCCGGGACTGGGGAGACCCAGTACTTC. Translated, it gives CAWRRPGTGETQYF.

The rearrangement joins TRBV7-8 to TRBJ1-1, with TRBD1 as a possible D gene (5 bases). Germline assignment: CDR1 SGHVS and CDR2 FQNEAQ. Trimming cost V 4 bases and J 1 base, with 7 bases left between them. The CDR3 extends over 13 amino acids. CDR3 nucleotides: TGTGCCAGCAGCTATACAGGGAACACTGAAGCTTTCTTT. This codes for CASSYTGNTEAFF.

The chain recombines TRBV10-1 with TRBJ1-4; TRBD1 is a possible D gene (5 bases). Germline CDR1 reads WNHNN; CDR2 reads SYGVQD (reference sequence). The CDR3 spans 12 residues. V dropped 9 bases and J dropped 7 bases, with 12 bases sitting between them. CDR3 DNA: TGCGCCAGTGGGGGGACCCTTGAAAAACTGTTTTTT. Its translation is CASGGTLEKLFF.

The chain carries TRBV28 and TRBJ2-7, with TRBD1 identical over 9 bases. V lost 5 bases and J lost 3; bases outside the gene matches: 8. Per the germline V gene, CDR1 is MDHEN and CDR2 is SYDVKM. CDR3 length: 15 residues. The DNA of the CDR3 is TGTGCCAGCAGTACAGGGGGCGTCGGGATCTACGAGCAGTACGTC. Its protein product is CASSTGGVGIYEQYV.

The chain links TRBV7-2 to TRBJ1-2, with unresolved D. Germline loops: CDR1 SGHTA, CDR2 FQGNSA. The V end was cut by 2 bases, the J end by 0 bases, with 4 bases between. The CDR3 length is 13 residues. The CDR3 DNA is TGTGCCAGCAGCTTAACTGCTAACTATGGCTACACCTTC. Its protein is CASSLTANYGYTF.

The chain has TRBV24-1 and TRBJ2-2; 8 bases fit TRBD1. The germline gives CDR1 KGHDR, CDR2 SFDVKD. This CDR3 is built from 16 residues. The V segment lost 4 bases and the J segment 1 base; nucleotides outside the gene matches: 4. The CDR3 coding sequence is TGTGCCACCAGTGAACCCACAGGGGGGAACACCGGGGAGCTGTTTTTT. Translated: CATSEPTGGNTGELFF.

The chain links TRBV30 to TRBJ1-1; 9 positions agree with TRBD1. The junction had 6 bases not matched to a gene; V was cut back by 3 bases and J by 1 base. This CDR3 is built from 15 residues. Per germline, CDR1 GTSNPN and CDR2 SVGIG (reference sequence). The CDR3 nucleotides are TGTGCCTGGAGCGACGCGACAGGGGGGAACACTGAAGCTTTCTTT. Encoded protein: CAWSDATGGNTEAFF.

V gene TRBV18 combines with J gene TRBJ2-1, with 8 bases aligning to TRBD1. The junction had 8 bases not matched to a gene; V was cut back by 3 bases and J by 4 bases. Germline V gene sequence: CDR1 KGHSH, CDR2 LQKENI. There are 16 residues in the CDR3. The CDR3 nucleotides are TGTGCCAGCTCACCTAACCCGGGACAGGTGTACAATGAGCAGTTCTTC. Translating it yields CASSPNPGQVYNEQFF.